This is a list of T cell receptor beta chains from one sample in a study of T cell repertoires in cytomegalovirus infection. Their target antigens are unknown. TCRdb re-analysed the reads in MiXCR, keeping a single row per CDR3 protein. The table shows approximately 730,000 distinct CDR3 sequences, with under 35% occurring only once. The material was cultured CD8+ T cells from PBMCs, obtained from culture after CMV antigen stimulation. These receptors came from a human donor in good health (CMV status not recorded). Some clones in this sample may be carry-over from other donors' samples. The CDR3 runs from the conserved cysteine through the conserved F or W. D genes are given only for firm matches. Rows may omit the clone size; those that give it use once, few, many or a size class.

abundance: .; j_gene: TRBJ2-2; d_gene: .; v_gene: TRBV6-1; CDR3aa: CASIWVTGELFF; CDR3nt: TGTGCCAGCATCTGGGTCACCGGGGAGCTGTTTTTT
abundance: once; j_gene: TRBJ2-2; d_gene: .; v_gene: TRBV7-6; CDR3aa: CASSPSGGGLTGELFF; CDR3nt: TGTGCTAGCAGCCCGTCTGGGGGGGGCCTCACCGGGGAGCTGTTTTTT
abundance: few; j_gene: TRBJ1-5; d_gene: TRBD1; v_gene: TRBV7-9; CDR3aa: CASSLEPRDSRDRGLGNQPQHF; CDR3nt: TGTGCCAGCAGCTTAGAACCCAGGGACAGCCGGGACAGGGGGCTGGGCAATCAGCCCCAGCATTTT
abundance: few; j_gene: TRBJ2-1; d_gene: TRBD2; v_gene: TRBV10-3; CDR3aa: CAIKTGGTYNEQFF; CDR3nt: TGTGCCATCAAAACGGGGGGGACCTACAATGAGCAGTTCTTC
abundance: .; j_gene: TRBJ1-1; d_gene: TRBD1; v_gene: TRBV7-9; CDR3aa: CASSSPTQGAREAFF; CDR3nt: TGTGCCAGCAGCTCGCCCACACAGGGGGCTCGGGAGGCTTTCTTT
abundance: few; j_gene: TRBJ1-5; d_gene: .; v_gene: TRBV9; CDR3aa: CASSVGGPGQPQHF; CDR3nt: TGTGCCAGCAGCGTAGGAGGGCCAGGTCAGCCCCAGCATTTT
abundance: .; j_gene: TRBJ2-2; d_gene: TRBD2; v_gene: TRBV6-6; CDR3aa: CASRETSGGLTGELFF; CDR3nt: TGTGCCAGCAGGGAAACTAGCGGGGGGTTGACCGGGGAGCTGTTTTTT
abundance: .; j_gene: TRBJ1-5; d_gene: .; v_gene: TRBV6-1; CDR3aa: CASSTPYSNQPQHF; CDR3nt: TGTGCCAGCAGTACACCGTATAGCAATCAGCCCCAGCATTTT
abundance: few; j_gene: TRBJ2-5; d_gene: .; v_gene: TRBV19; CDR3aa: CASSPLRGGEQTQYF; CDR3nt: TGTGCCAGTAGTCCCCTACGAGGGGGGGAACAGACCCAGTACTTC
abundance: few; j_gene: TRBJ2-5; d_gene: .; v_gene: TRBV5-6; CDR3aa: CASSLRGLGETQYF; CDR3nt: TGTGCCAGCAGCTTGCGGGGGCTGGGAGAGACCCAGTACTTC
abundance: .; j_gene: TRBJ2-1; d_gene: TRBD2; v_gene: TRBV19; CDR3aa: CASSIALAGDNEQFF; CDR3nt: TGTGCCAGTAGTATCGCTCTAGCGGGGGACAATGAGCAGTTCTTC
abundance: few; j_gene: TRBJ2-1; d_gene: .; v_gene: TRBV2; CDR3aa: CASSELGDREQFF; CDR3nt: TGTGCCAGCAGTGAACTTGGGGACCGTGAGCAGTTCTTC
abundance: .; j_gene: TRBJ2-3; d_gene: TRBD2; v_gene: TRBV6-5; CDR3aa: CASSYFRTSGGSITDTQYF; CDR3nt: TGTGCCAGCAGTTACTTCCGGACTAGCGGGGGGTCTATCACAGATACGCAGTATTTT
abundance: many; j_gene: TRBJ2-3; d_gene: TRBD2; v_gene: TRBV7-9; CDR3aa: CASSLGTSEGDTQYF; CDR3nt: TGTGCCAGCAGTCTTGGGACTAGCGAGGGAGATACGCAGTATTTT
abundance: few; j_gene: TRBJ1-1; d_gene: .; v_gene: TRBV14; CDR3aa: CASSLSRGTLNTEAFF; CDR3nt: TGTGCCAGCAGCCTTTCTAGGGGGACACTGAACACTGAAGCTTTCTTT
abundance: .; j_gene: TRBJ2-7; d_gene: TRBD1; v_gene: TRBV10-2; CDR3aa: CANLGTAGSYEQYF; CDR3nt: TGCGCCAACCTGGGGACAGCCGGCTCCTACGAGCAGTACTTC
abundance: .; j_gene: TRBJ2-2; d_gene: TRBD1; v_gene: TRBV4-1; CDR3aa: CASSQDFDRVSTGELFF; CDR3nt: TGCGCCAGCAGCCAAGATTTCGACAGGGTTAGCACCGGGGAGCTGTTTTTT
abundance: .; j_gene: TRBJ2-1; d_gene: TRBD1; v_gene: TRBV13; CDR3aa: CASSSGQGRNNEQFF; CDR3nt: TGTGCCAGCAGCTCGGGACAGGGACGGAACAATGAGCAGTTCTTC
abundance: few; j_gene: TRBJ1-1; d_gene: .; v_gene: TRBV19; CDR3aa: CASGADIGAEAFF; CDR3nt: TGTGCCAGTGGGGCAGACATCGGGGCTGAAGCTTTCTTT
abundance: .; j_gene: TRBJ1-5; d_gene: TRBD1; v_gene: TRBV19; CDR3aa: CASSMTGLWNQPQHF; CDR3nt: TGTGCCAGTAGTATGACAGGGTTATGGAATCAGCCCCAGCATTTT
abundance: many; j_gene: TRBJ1-2; d_gene: TRBD1; v_gene: TRBV6-1; CDR3aa: CASSETLDRGLYGYTF; CDR3nt: TGTGCCAGCAGTGAAACTTTGGACAGGGGCCTCTATGGCTACACCTTC
abundance: many; j_gene: TRBJ1-1; d_gene: TRBD1; v_gene: TRBV28; CDR3aa: CASRRVQGVPMNTEAFF; CDR3nt: TGTGCCAGCAGGCGGGTACAGGGGGTACCCATGAACACTGAAGCTTTCTTT
abundance: .; j_gene: TRBJ2-1; d_gene: TRBD2; v_gene: TRBV27; CDR3aa: CASAGGFEQFF; CDR3nt: TGTGCCAGCGCGGGGGGGTTTGAGCAGTTCTTC
abundance: .; j_gene: TRBJ2-7; d_gene: TRBD1; v_gene: TRBV20-1; CDR3aa: CSARRGQGARYEQYF; CDR3nt: TGCAGTGCTAGACGCGGACAGGGGGCGAGGTACGAGCAGTACTTC
abundance: .; j_gene: TRBJ1-2; d_gene: TRBD1; v_gene: TRBV6-6; CDR3aa: CASRLRDRANYGYTF; CDR3nt: TGTGCCAGCAGACTCCGGGACAGAGCTAACTATGGCTACACCTTC
abundance: many; j_gene: TRBJ2-2; d_gene: .; v_gene: TRBV19; CDR3aa: CASSERSGELFF; CDR3nt: TGTGCCAGTAGTGAGCGGTCCGGGGAGCTGTTTTTT
abundance: many; j_gene: TRBJ2-2; d_gene: .; v_gene: TRBV7-2; CDR3aa: CASSLVGTPRGGELFF; CDR3nt: TGTGCCAGCAGCTTAGTGGGCACACCCAGGGGCGGGGAGCTGTTTTTT
abundance: .; j_gene: TRBJ2-1; d_gene: .; v_gene: TRBV27; CDR3aa: CASSLQGFSQFF; CDR3nt: TGTGCCAGCAGTCTGCAGGGTTTTTCGCAGTTCTTC
abundance: many; j_gene: TRBJ1-5; d_gene: .; v_gene: TRBV27; CDR3aa: CASSLSAYSNQPQHF; CDR3nt: TGTGCCAGCAGTTTATCGGCATATAGCAATCAGCCCCAGCATTTT
abundance: few; j_gene: TRBJ2-2; d_gene: .; v_gene: TRBV27; CDR3aa: CASTRGAGTGELFF; CDR3nt: TGTGCCAGCACCCGGGGGGCAGGCACCGGGGAGCTGTTTTTT
abundance: .; j_gene: TRBJ1-2; d_gene: .; v_gene: TRBV7-2; CDR3aa: CASSPRIRVCGYTF; CDR3nt: TGTGCCAGCAGCCCCCGCATCCGGGTCTGCGGCTACACCTTC
abundance: few; j_gene: TRBJ1-2; d_gene: .; v_gene: TRBV4-1; CDR3aa: CASSQDAQTYGYTF; CDR3nt: TGCGCCAGCAGCCAAGACGCACAGACCTATGGCTACACCTTC
abundance: .; j_gene: TRBJ2-6; d_gene: .; v_gene: TRBV7-3; CDR3aa: CASTKKGSARSGANVLTF; CDR3nt: TGTGCCAGCACTAAAAAGGGTTCGGCACGCTCTGGGGCCAACGTCCTGACTTTC
abundance: many; j_gene: TRBJ2-1; d_gene: .; v_gene: TRBV19; CDR3aa: CASSTRGGGRASYNEQFF; CDR3nt: TGTGCCAGTAGTACAAGGGGGGGAGGGAGGGCCTCCTACAATGAGCAGTTCTTC
abundance: .; j_gene: TRBJ1-6; d_gene: .; v_gene: TRBV12-3/TRBV12-4; CDR3aa: CASSFSTSYNSPLHF; CDR3nt: TGTGCCAGCAGTTTTTCGACCTCCTATAATTCACCCCTCCACTTT
abundance: few; j_gene: TRBJ1-1; d_gene: .; v_gene: TRBV7-9; CDR3aa: CASSPIRGNTEAFF; CDR3nt: TGTGCCAGCAGCCCCATTAGAGGGAACACTGAAGCTTTCTTT
abundance: many; j_gene: TRBJ2-1; d_gene: TRBD1; v_gene: TRBV11-1; CDR3aa: CASSLLTGDEQFF; CDR3nt: TGTGCCAGCAGCTTACTGACAGGGGATGAGCAGTTCTTC
abundance: .; j_gene: TRBJ1-2; d_gene: .; v_gene: TRBV7-9; CDR3aa: CASKGSLDYGYTF; CDR3nt: TGTGCCAGCAAGGGCAGTCTCGACTATGGCTACACCTTC
abundance: .; j_gene: TRBJ2-1; d_gene: TRBD1; v_gene: TRBV20-1; CDR3aa: CSARWNRGYEQFF; CDR3nt: TGCAGTGCTCGCTGGAACAGGGGTTATGAGCAGTTCTTC
abundance: .; j_gene: TRBJ1-5; d_gene: .; v_gene: TRBV19; CDR3aa: CASCEGPRTVGNQPQHF; CDR3nt: TGTGCCAGTTGCGAGGGGCCCAGGACAGTGGGCAATCAGCCCCAGCATTTT
abundance: few; j_gene: TRBJ1-3; d_gene: .; v_gene: TRBV27; CDR3aa: CASSSLGTAGNTIYF; CDR3nt: TGTGCCAGCAGCTCTCTCGGGACCGCTGGAAACACCATATATTTT
abundance: .; j_gene: TRBJ1-1; d_gene: .; v_gene: TRBV6-1; CDR3aa: CASSDRSRDTEAFF; CDR3nt: TGTGCCAGCAGTGACAGGTCGCGTGACACTGAAGCTTTCTTT
abundance: .; j_gene: TRBJ2-2; d_gene: .; v_gene: TRBV12-3/TRBV12-4; CDR3aa: CASFSKNTGELFF; CDR3nt: TGTGCCAGCTTCTCGAAGAACACCGGGGAGCTGTTTTTT
abundance: .; j_gene: TRBJ2-3; d_gene: TRBD1; v_gene: TRBV6-6; CDR3aa: CASTGQGSGTQYF; CDR3nt: TGTGCCAGCACAGGACAGGGTTCGGGTACGCAGTATTTT
abundance: .; j_gene: TRBJ2-1; d_gene: TRBD2; v_gene: TRBV6-5; CDR3aa: CASSYHPAKTSGAYNEQFF; CDR3nt: TGTGCCAGCAGTTACCATCCCGCGAAAACTAGCGGGGCTTACAATGAGCAGTTCTTC
abundance: few; j_gene: TRBJ1-1; d_gene: .; v_gene: TRBV7-6; CDR3aa: CASSPLVAGKGTEAFF; CDR3nt: TGTGCCAGCAGCCCCCTCGTCGCAGGGAAGGGGACTGAAGCTTTCTTT
abundance: .; j_gene: TRBJ1-2; d_gene: .; v_gene: TRBV27; CDR3aa: CASSLVRGGYGYTF; CDR3nt: TGTGCCAGCAGTTTAGTCAGGGGCGGCTATGGCTACACCTTC
abundance: many; j_gene: TRBJ2-3; d_gene: .; v_gene: TRBV5-6; CDR3aa: CASSPFRGRPDTQYF; CDR3nt: TGTGCCAGCAGCCCCTTCCGGGGCAGGCCAGATACGCAGTATTTT
abundance: .; j_gene: TRBJ2-1; d_gene: TRBD1; v_gene: TRBV7-6; CDR3aa: CASSGDSSNEQFF; CDR3nt: TGTGCCAGCAGCGGGGACAGCAGCAATGAGCAGTTCTTC
abundance: many; j_gene: TRBJ2-3; d_gene: .; v_gene: TRBV12-3/TRBV12-4; CDR3aa: CASSQTSTDTQYF; CDR3nt: TGTGCCAGCAGTCAAACTAGCACAGATACGCAGTATTTT
abundance: .; j_gene: TRBJ1-5; d_gene: .; v_gene: TRBV7-9; CDR3aa: CANSPDGSNQPQHF; CDR3nt: TGTGCCAACAGCCCGGACGGGAGCAATCAGCCCCAGCATTTT
abundance: .; j_gene: TRBJ2-1; d_gene: TRBD2; v_gene: TRBV27; CDR3aa: CASSFGLAGGEQFF; CDR3nt: TGTGCCAGCAGTTTTGGACTAGCGGGGGGTGAGCAGTTCTTC
abundance: .; j_gene: TRBJ2-7; d_gene: .; v_gene: TRBV20-1; CDR3aa: CSARDRSGAYYEQYF; CDR3nt: TGCAGTGCTAGAGATCGAAGCGGTGCCTATTACGAGCAGTACTTC
abundance: .; j_gene: TRBJ1-1; d_gene: .; v_gene: TRBV7-2; CDR3aa: CASSPEADMNTEAFF; CDR3nt: TGTGCCAGCAGTCCTGAGGCCGATATGAACACTGAAGCTTTCTTT
abundance: few; j_gene: TRBJ1-6; d_gene: .; v_gene: TRBV2; CDR3aa: CASSESGGASSPLHF; CDR3nt: TGTGCCAGCAGTGAATCGGGGGGCGCATCCTCACCCCTCCACTTT
abundance: .; j_gene: TRBJ1-1; d_gene: .; v_gene: TRBV4-1; CDR3aa: CASSPRGAQTEAFF; CDR3nt: TGCGCCAGCAGCCCTCGAGGGGCGCAGACTGAAGCTTTCTTT
abundance: .; j_gene: TRBJ1-5; d_gene: .; v_gene: TRBV12-3/TRBV12-4; CDR3aa: CATIGGGQPQHF; CDR3nt: TGTGCCACCATCGGGGGTGGCCAGCCCCAGCATTTT
abundance: few; j_gene: TRBJ2-4; d_gene: .; v_gene: TRBV2; CDR3aa: CASNGGIQYF; CDR3nt: TGTGCCAGCAATGGTGGCATTCAGTACTTC
abundance: .; j_gene: TRBJ1-1; d_gene: TRBD1; v_gene: TRBV6-5; CDR3aa: CASSLSPGTGGFDTEAFF; CDR3nt: TGTGCCAGCAGCCTCAGCCCCGGGACAGGGGGCTTCGACACTGAAGCTTTCTTT